The next 19 T cell receptor beta chains were all read from a single sample in a study of blood T cell repertoires in COVID-19. Assay: immunoSEQ multiplex PCR; the TCRdb copy retains only in-frame clones and omits some. The profile shows some 220,000 clones, around 86% of them singletons. The material sequenced was peripheral blood. These receptors were obtained from a woman in her 70s with COVID-19, enrolled during active disease.

This chain joins TRBV28 and TRBJ1-2; D ambiguous. Germline CDR1 is MDHEN and CDR2 is SYDVKM. This CDR3 spans 14 amino acids. V lost 2 bases, J lost 6 bases, and 13 bases lay in between. The CDR3, as DNA: TGTGCCAGCAGTTTAACGGCCGCGGCTAATGGCTACACCTTC. Its protein is CASSLTAAANGYTF.

V usage is TRBV25-1 and J usage is TRBJ2-5; 9 bases align to TRBD1. The CDR3 spans 13 residues. With 8 bases clipped from V and 4 bases from J, the junction kept 5 bases outside the gene matches. The germline CDR1 and CDR2 sequences are MGHDK and SYGVNS. The CDR3 DNA reads TGTGCCAGCTCCTTACAGGGGGCAGAGACCCAGTACTTC. This gives the protein CASSLQGAETQYF.

This clone showed up just once. V usage is TRBV5-1 and J usage is TRBJ1-3, with D tentatively TRBD1 (5 bases). The CDR3 is 14 amino acids. Germline assignment: CDR1 SGHRS and CDR2 YFSETQ. V shed 6 bases and J shed 1 base, with 11 bases lying between them. CDR3 sequence: CASNQGTSGNTIYF. CDR3 DNA sequence: TGCGCCAGCAACCAGGGAACATCTGGAAACACCATATATTTT.

This clone has just a few counts. The chain recombines TRBV28 with TRBJ1-5; 12 bases agree with TRBD1. Unmatched junction bases numbered 7, after V lost 3 bases and J lost 7 bases. The CDR3 spans 16 residues. Looked up from germline, CDR1 is MDHEN and CDR2 is SYDVKM. DNA for the CDR3: TGTGCCAGCAGTTTTCTGGGGACAGGGGGCCGGCAGCCCCAGCATTTT. This encodes CASSFLGTGGRQPQHF. The full variable domain, in which reference TRBV28 and TRBJ1-5 provide the parts outside the CDR3, is DVKVTQSSRYLVKRTGEKVFLECVQDMDHENMFWYRQDPGLGLRLIYFSYDVKMKEKGDIPEGYSVSREKKERFSLILESASTNQTSMYLCASSFLGTGGRQPQHFGDGTRLSIL.

This rearrangement joins TRBV2 to TRBJ2-3; perhaps TRBD2 as D (5 bases). CDR3 length: 15 residues. V shed 3 bases and J shed 2 bases, with 12 bases lying between them. Germline V gene sequence: CDR1 SNHLY, CDR2 FYNNEI. CDR3: CASSDLDWYTDTQYF. CDR3 in DNA: TGTGCCAGCAGTGACCTGGACTGGTACACAGATACGCAGTATTTT.

This sequence joins TRBV7-9 and TRBJ2-7; 12 nucleotides align to TRBD2. CDR1 is SEHNR, CDR2 FQNEAQ, per germline (reference sequence). V dropped 6 bases and J dropped 3; count of bases not matched to a gene: 6. This CDR3 region has 15 residues. CDR3 nucleotide sequence: TGTGCCAGCAGACCTCTAGCGGGAGGGCTCTACGAGCAGTACTTC. It encodes CASRPLAGGLYEQYF.

CDR3 sequence: CASTPRGVNTEAFF. The CDR3 DNA follows: TGTGCCAGCACCCCTCGGGGAGTGAACACTGAAGCTTTCTTT. V usage is TRBV6-5 and J usage is TRBJ1-1, with no clear D. CDR3 length: 14 amino acids. V lost 7 bases and J 0 bases, leaving 12 bases between the germline ends. Germline CDR1 and CDR2: MNHEY and SVGAGI.

This clone was counted once. The V gene is TRBV19, the J gene TRBJ1-1; D not certain. The V gene's germline CDR1 is LNHDA and CDR2 SQIVND (reference sequence). V shed 7 bases and J shed 0 bases, with 21 bases lying between them. The CDR3 runs 17 residues. The CDR3 spells CASTHQASHQMNTEAFF. Here the CDR3 DNA reads TGTGCCAGTACCCACCAGGCCTCCCATCAGATGAACACTGAAGCTTTCTTT.

J is TRBJ1-5 and V is TRBV30; D possibly corresponds to TRBD1 (5 bases). The CDR3 is made up of 15 amino acids. Germline loops: CDR1 GTSNPN, CDR2 SVGIG (reference sequence). The V and J ends lost 1 base and 4 bases respectively, with 14 bases between them. The CDR3 bases are TGTGCCTGGAGTGGGGTTCAGGGATATAATCAGCCCCAGCATTTT. It translates to CAWSGVQGYNQPQHF.

This clone is a singleton in its sample. The junction and the germline gene differ at one end; a read error may be behind it. The chain carries TRBV3-1 (or the pseudogene TRBV3-2) and TRBJ1-4, with D uncertain. Germline V gene sequence: CDR1 LGHDT, CDR2 YNNKEL (reference sequence). The CDR3 consists of 16 residues. CDR3: CASRQGWGGANEKLFF. The CDR3, as DNA: TGTGCCAGCAGGCAAGGGTGGGGAGGAGCTAATGAAAAACTGTTTTTT.

A note on this clone: Other DNA sequences in the same sample also yield this CDR3. V and J are TRBV28 and TRBJ1-2, with D uncertain. The CDR3 sequence is 12 residues long. The ends were cut back, 3 bases at V and 2 bases at J, with 4 bases in the middle. The germline V gene has CDR1 MDHEN and CDR2 SYDVKM. The CDR3 DNA reads TGTGCCAGCAGTTTTAGAAACTATGGCTACACCTTC. Protein product: CASSFRNYGYTF.

V and J are TRBV28 and TRBJ2-5, with 7 bases matching TRBD2. Germline V gene data show CDR1 as MDHEN and CDR2 as SYDVKM. The CDR3 spans 12 residues. After removal of 7 bases from V and 5 bases from J, the junction contained 4 bases not matched to a gene. The CDR3 sequence is CASTSGTETQYF. The CDR3 nucleotides read TGTGCCAGCACGAGCGGGACGGAGACCCAGTACTTC. The whole variable domain, remainder taken from reference TRBV28 and TRBJ2-5, is DVKVTQSSRYLVKRTGEKVFLECVQDMDHENMFWYRQDPGLGLRLIYFSYDVKMKEKGDIPEGYSVSREKKERFSLILESASTNQTSMYLCASTSGTETQYFGPGTRLLVL.

The gene calls are TRBV7-2 and TRBJ2-7; 12 bases are a match to TRBD1. Germline V gene sequence: CDR1 SGHTA, CDR2 FQGNSA. The CDR3 is made up of 14 amino acids. With V trimmed by 5 bases and J by 3 bases, 2 bases remained unmatched. For the CDR3, the DNA is TGTGCCAGCAGCCGGGACAGGGGGCTCTACGAGCAGTACTTC. This encodes CASSRDRGLYEQYF.

The chain recombines TRBV18 with TRBJ2-5, with a weak D call TRBD1 (6 bases). Germline V gene data show CDR1 as KGHSH and CDR2 as LQKENI. The germline V and J ends were trimmed by 3 bases and 6 bases, with 23 bases remaining between them. There are 17 residues in the CDR3. CDR3 region: CASSPAVPQGLLKTQYF. CDR3 nucleotide sequence: TGTGCCAGCTCACCTGCGGTTCCACAGGGTTTATTGAAGACCCAGTACTTC. The full variable domain, with the rest looked up from reference TRBV18 and TRBJ2-5, is NAGVMQNPRHLVRRRGQEARLRCSPMKGHSHVYWYRQLPEEGLKFMVYLQKENIIDESGMPKERFSAEFPKEGPSILRIQQVVRGDSAAYFCASSPAVPQGLLKTQYFGPGTRLLVL.

By share of the sample, this clone is medium-sized (0.01 to 0.1%). The rearrangement joins TRBV18 to TRBJ2-7; 7 nucleotides match TRBD1. V was clipped by 3 bases and J by 4 bases; unmatched bases: 6. The germline V gene encodes CDR1 KGHSH and CDR2 LQKENI. The CDR3 spans 14 residues. This CDR3 reads CASSPDRKLYEQYF. In DNA form, the CDR3 reads TGTGCCAGCTCACCGGACAGGAAACTGTACGAGCAGTACTTC.

The chain recombines TRBV24-1 with TRBJ2-2; D perhaps matches TRBD2 (5 bases). The CDR3 is 15 amino acids. Trimming cost V 5 bases and J 4 bases, with 13 bases left between them. Germline-derived CDR1 and CDR2 are KGHDR and SFDVKD. The CDR3 loop reads CATSVRDGSTGELFF. DNA for the CDR3: TGTGCCACCAGTGTGAGGGATGGGAGCACCGGGGAGCTGTTTTTT.

The chain recombines TRBV21-1 with TRBJ1-1; the D segment call TRBD1 is taken from the table without a DNA check. TRBV21-1 is marked as a pseudogene. The length of the CDR3 is 15 residues. The CDR3 spells CASSTKQGDGTEAFF. DNA of the CDR3: TGTGCCAGCAGCACTAAACAGGGGGACGGCACTGAAGCTTTCTTT.

This clone was seen a handful of times. The chain recombines TRBV7-3 with TRBJ2-7; D might be TRBD2 (5 bases). There are 15 residues in the CDR3. The germline CDR1 and CDR2 sequences are SGHTA and FQGTGA. V lost 2 bases and J lost 0, with 11 bases in between. This chain's CDR3 is CASSLSGSGSYEQYF. For the CDR3, the DNA is TGTGCCAGCAGCTTATCCGGAAGCGGCTCCTACGAGCAGTACTTC. The variable domain in full, with the rest retrieved from reference TRBV7-3 and TRBJ2-7, is GAGVSQTPSNKVTEKGKYVELRCDPISGHTALYWYRQSLGQGPEFLIYFQGTGAADDSGLPNDRFFAVRPEGSVSTLKIQRTERGDSAVYLCASSLSGSGSYEQYFGPGTRLTVT.

This clone has more than one count but fewer than ten. The V and J genes are TRBV28 and TRBJ1-3; maybe TRBD1 (5 bases). The length of the CDR3 is 13 residues. Germline V gene lookup returns CDR1 MDHEN and CDR2 SYDVKM. The V gene lost 10 bases and the J gene lost 0 bases, with 10 bases spanning the gap. CDR3 DNA sequence: TGTGCCACGGGGGTAACCTCTGGAAACACCATATATTTT. Its protein is CATGVTSGNTIYF.